A selection of T cell receptor beta chains follows, all from one sample in a study of blood T cell repertoires in COVID-19. Using immunoSEQ multiplex PCR, the repertoire was profiled, and TCRdb retains in-frame clones only, with some absent. The table has roughly 200,000 clones, about 85% seen once. The specimen was PBMCs or T cells enriched from blood (not recorded which). These receptors all come from a man aged 40-55 years who had recovered from COVID-19. Both conserved end residues are part of each CDR3. The D gene is left open where the match is weak. Rows may omit the clone size; those that give it use once, few, many or a size class.

v_call	cdr3_length	d_call	clone_size	cdr3_aa
TRBV21-1	10	NA	NA	CASRLGEQYF
TRBV21-1	14	NA	few	CASSKTGTGNEQYF
TRBV28	13	TRBD1	once	CASSLTGVVEAFF
TRBV7-9	16	TRBD1	NA	CASSLGPGQGDEKLFF
TRBV19	15	NA	NA	CASRDFRGPYNEQFF
TRBV10-3	15	TRBD1	NA	CAIGLDRATSYEQYF
TRBV12-3/TRBV12-4	13	NA	once	CASSWTANTEAFF
TRBV5-1	12	NA	NA	CASSALGYEQYF
TRBV6-2/TRBV6-3	12	NA	NA	CASSLAFYEQYF
TRBV5-5	17	TRBD2	NA	CASSFGTSGIHTDTQYF